Presented here are 31 T cell receptor beta chains from one specimen sequenced in a study of shared clonotypes between healthy human individuals. Libraries were prepared by immunoSEQ multiplex PCR; TCRdb keeps only in-frame clonotypes and omits some of them. Among 2 million to 3 million clones, 80% to 95% were seen once, and the ten largest hold about 0.38%. The sequenced material came from naive CD4+ T cells from PBMCs. Subset meaning: CD45RA+ positively selected. All receptors derive from a man aged 18-30 years in good health. Some clones in this sample may be carry-over from other donors' samples.

The rearrangement uses TRBV5-1 and TRBJ1-1; D may be TRBD1 (6 bases). Germline lookup yields CDR1 SGHRS and CDR2 YFSETQ. The CDR3 extends over 14 amino acids. V lost 4 bases to trimming and J lost 3 bases, with 13 bases between them. The CDR3 region has the DNA TGCGCCAGCAGCGGACTAAACAGGGACACTGAAGCTTTCTTT. Protein: CASSGLNRDTEAFF.

Of note for this clone: Within the sample, other DNA sequences also encode this same CDR3. The gene calls are TRBV27 and TRBJ1-2; a possible D gene is TRBD1 (6 bases). Germline CDR1 MNHEY, CDR2 SMNVEV (reference sequence). Trimming stripped 0 bases from V and 4 bases from J, with 6 bases between. The CDR3 runs 13 residues. The CDR3 reads CASSLSGAYGYTF. The CDR3, as DNA: TGTGCCAGCAGTTTATCGGGGGCCTATGGCTACACCTTC.

V and J are TRBV15 and TRBJ2-7, with a weak D call TRBD1 (6 bases). This CDR3 contains 13 residues. Trimming shortened V by 0 bases and J by 3 bases, and 6 bases separated the two germline ends. Germline V gene data show CDR1 as LNHNV and CDR2 as YYDKDF (reference sequence). CDR3 bases: TGTGCCACCAGCAGAGAGGACAGCTACGAGCAGTACTTC. It translates to CATSREDSYEQYF.

The rearrangement links TRBV18 to TRBJ2-2; TRBD1 matches 7 bases. Germline V CDR1 and CDR2: KGHSH, LQKENI. The CDR3 has 15 residues. V lost 3 bases, J lost 5 bases, and 6 bases stayed unmatched. In DNA, the CDR3 is TGTGCCAGCTCACCCTTGGACAGGACGACCGGGGAGCTGTTTTTT. Translating gives CASSPLDRTTGELFF.

The rearrangement uses TRBV29-1 and TRBJ2-4, with a tentative D call TRBD1 (7 bases). V lost 4 bases and J lost 6, with 19 bases in between. Germline V gene data show CDR1 as SQVTM and CDR2 as ANQGSEA. The CDR3 runs 15 residues. As DNA, the CDR3 is TGCAGCGTTGGGGGCCCGGACAGGCGGGGAAACATTCAGTACTTC. As protein: CSVGGPDRRGNIQYF.

The chain has TRBV5-1 and TRBJ1-4; D remains unclear. The V end lost 5 bases, the J end lost 4 bases, and 12 bases lay between the germline ends. Germline V gene data show CDR1 as SGHRS and CDR2 as YFSETQ. The CDR3 has 14 amino acids. DNA of the CDR3: TGCGCCAGCAGACGAGGCGGGGATAATGAAAAACTGTTTTTT. This encodes CASRRGGDNEKLFF.

CDR3 protein: CASSLAGLVVHEQYF. The CDR3 nucleotides are TGTGCCAGCAGCTTAGCGGGACTAGTCGTCCACGAGCAGTACTTC. J is TRBJ2-7 and V is TRBV7-2, with 8 bases lining up with TRBD2. The ends lost 0 bases at V and 5 bases at J; junction bases unmatched: 6. The CDR3 length is 15 residues. Germline V gene lookup returns CDR1 SGHTA and CDR2 FQGNSA. The full variable domain, in which reference TRBV7-2 and TRBJ2-7 provide the parts outside the CDR3, is GAGVSQSPSNKVTEKGKDVELRCDPISGHTALYWYRQSLGQGLEFLIYFQGNSAPDKSGLPSDRFSAERTGGSVSTLTIQRTQQEDSAVYLCASSLAGLVVHEQYFGPGTRLTVT.

This chain connects TRBV19 to TRBJ1-1; D not certain. The CDR3 sequence is 13 residues long. Germline loops: CDR1 LNHDA, CDR2 SQIVND (reference sequence). Trimming left V 3 bases short and J 6 bases short, with 11 bases between. The CDR3 nucleotides read TGTGCCAGTAGTATTGTGGCTCGTCCTGAAGCTTTCTTT. This gives the protein CASSIVARPEAFF. Full variable domain (remainder filled in from reference TRBV19 and TRBJ1-1): DGGITQSPKYLFRKEGQNVTLSCEQNLNHDAMYWYRQDPGQGLRLIYYSQIVNDFQKGDIAEGYSVSREKKESFPLTVTSAQKNPTAFYLCASSIVARPEAFFGQGTRLTVV.

V and J are TRBV7-9 and TRBJ2-7; the match to TRBD2 covers 7 bases. Germline values: CDR1 SEHNR, CDR2 FQNEAQ (reference sequence). J gave up 5 bases and V 6 bases, and 16 bases lay outside the gene matches. The CDR3 sequence is 16 residues long. This chain's CDR3 is CASSRLAHAPGNEQYF. The CDR3 region has the DNA TGTGCCAGCAGTAGACTAGCACATGCCCCAGGGAACGAGCAGTACTTC.

This clone appeared once. The J gene is TRBJ2-2, the V gene TRBV6-1; 7 bases agree with TRBD1. The length of the CDR3 is 13 residues. V lost 4 bases to trimming and J lost 5 bases; unmatched junction nucleotides: 1. CDR1 MNHNS and CDR2 SASEGT come from the germline V gene. As DNA, the CDR3 is TGTGCCAGCAGTGTCAGGGGGACCGGGGAGCTGTTTTTT. Its protein is CASSVRGTGELFF.

The chain carries TRBV7-2 and TRBJ2-1, with D uncertain. This CDR3 spans 15 amino acids. The V end lost 3 bases, the J end lost 4 bases, and 13 bases lay between the germline ends. Per germline, CDR1 SGHTA and CDR2 FQGNSA. The CDR3 region has the DNA TGTGCCAGCAGCTTGAATCGGTTCTCATACAATGAGCAGTTCTTC. This sequence encodes CASSLNRFSYNEQFF.

The rearrangement links TRBV4-1 to TRBJ2-7; D not resolved. Per germline, CDR1 MGHRA and CDR2 YSYEKL. The CDR3 length is 13 residues. V was pared by 0 bases and J by 7 bases, with 10 bases between. The CDR3: CASSQEWSEEQYF. The CDR3 nucleotides are TGCGCCAGCAGCCAAGAATGGTCTGAAGAGCAGTACTTC.

The chain is built from TRBV29-1 and TRBJ2-3; no firm D call. In germline, CDR1 is SQVTM, CDR2 ANQGSEA. Trimming shortened V by 5 bases and J by 2 bases, and 5 bases separated the two germline ends. The CDR3 runs 11 residues. The CDR3 nucleotides are TGCAGCGTTACACCCACAGATACGCAGTATTTT. Protein product: CSVTPTDTQYF.

J is TRBJ1-2 and V is TRBV6-6, with D maybe TRBD1 (5 bases). V was clipped by 7 bases and J by 3 bases, with 18 bases between them. The germline CDR1 and CDR2 sequences are MNHNY and SVGAGI (reference sequence). The CDR3 runs 15 residues. The CDR3, as DNA: TGTGCCAGCACCCCCAGGGCAGGGATTGACTATGGCTACACCTTC. Encoded protein: CASTPRAGIDYGYTF.

CDR3 loop: CSVAGSPNGEKLFF. The CDR3 bases are TGCAGCGTTGCTGGTTCCCCCAATGGTGAAAAACTGTTTTTT. The chain combines TRBV29-1 with TRBJ1-4, with D unclear. The CDR3 sequence is 14 residues long. Per germline, CDR1 SQVTM and CDR2 ANQGSEA. Trimming took off 4 bases at V and 7 bases at J, with 16 bases between the two ends.

Here the CDR3 reads CASSHYRAGPTDTQYF. The CDR3 nucleotides are TGCGCCAGCAGCCATTACAGGGCAGGCCCCACAGATACGCAGTATTTT. The V and J genes are TRBV4-1 and TRBJ2-3; TRBD1 might be the D (6 bases). Germline V gene sequence: CDR1 MGHRA, CDR2 YSYEKL. Trimming left V 3 bases short and J 2 bases short, with 15 bases between. This CDR3 is 16 amino acids long.

On this clone itself: The same CDR3 can be traced to other DNA sequences in this sample. The chain combines TRBV18 with TRBJ2-7; D is unclear. CDR1 is KGHSH and CDR2 is LQKENI in the germline V gene. V shed 0 bases and J shed 4 bases, with 7 bases lying between them. CDR3 length: 13 amino acids. CDR3 amino acids: CASSPPGSYEQYF. Here the CDR3 DNA reads TGTGCCAGCTCACCACCGGGGTCGTACGAGCAGTACTTC.

CDR3 in DNA: TGTGCCAGCAGCCGAGACACAGGTCAGCCCCAGCATTTT. Translation gives CASSRDTGQPQHF. The V call is TRBV5-4, the J call TRBJ1-5; D perhaps matches TRBD1 (5 bases). The ends were cut back, 4 bases at V and 6 bases at J, with 11 bases in the middle. The length of the CDR3 is 13 residues. CDR1 is SGHNT and CDR2 is YYREEE in the germline V gene (reference sequence).

This clone was observed a single time. The CDR3 DNA follows: TGTGCCAGCAGCTCCACGCCCGGGGCACCTTACACTGAAGCTTTCTTT. Protein product: CASSSTPGAPYTEAFF. The chain employs TRBV7-9 and TRBJ1-1; TRBD1 might be the D (5 bases). The CDR3 is 16 amino acids. Between the trimmed V and J ends, which lost 4 bases and 3 bases, there was a span of 18 bases. Looked up from germline, CDR1 is SEHNR and CDR2 is FQNEAQ (reference sequence).

J is TRBJ1-1 and V is TRBV6-6; TRBD1 might be the D (5 bases). The V end was cut by 6 bases, the J end by 5 bases, with 16 bases between. The length of the CDR3 is 14 residues. From germline, CDR1 is MNHNY and CDR2 SVGAGI (reference sequence). Here the CDR3 DNA reads TGTGCCAGCAGAACCGGGACTTCGGGGACTGAAGCTTTCTTT. Its translation is CASRTGTSGTEAFF.

This sequence joins TRBV2 and TRBJ2-1; 12 bases map to TRBD2. CDR3 length: 13 amino acids. The V gene's germline CDR1 is SNHLY and CDR2 FYNNEI. V lost 7 bases and J lost 10; bases outside the gene matches: 5. The DNA for the CDR3 is TGTGCCAGCACCAGGCTAGCGGGAGGGGAGCAGTTCTTC. Its protein product is CASTRLAGGEQFF.

This CDR3 reads CASGGQLSVEQYF. DNA for the CDR3: TGTGCCAGCGGGGGACAGCTATCTGTCGAGCAGTACTTC. The chain has TRBV6-1 and TRBJ2-7, with 7 positions matching TRBD1. The ends lost 8 bases at V and 6 bases at J; junction bases unmatched: 10. From germline, CDR1 is MNHNS and CDR2 SASEGT. CDR3 length: 13 amino acids.

The rearrangement uses TRBV19 and TRBJ1-5; no firm D call. Germline assignment: CDR1 LNHDA and CDR2 SQIVND (reference sequence). Between the trimmed V and J ends, which lost 9 bases and 4 bases, there was a span of 13 bases. The CDR3 is 13 residues long. The CDR3 DNA reads as TGTGCCAGCACTCGGACGGGAAATCAGCCCCAGCATTTT. Protein product: CASTRTGNQPQHF.

The chain has TRBV5-1 and TRBJ1-3; D gene unclear. Looked up from germline, CDR1 is SGHRS and CDR2 is YFSETQ. This CDR3 region has 15 residues. V gave up 0 bases and J gave up 2 bases, with 9 bases separating them. In DNA form, the CDR3 reads TGCGCCAGCAGCTTGGACGGGATGACTGGAAACACCATATATTTT. Protein product: CASSLDGMTGNTIYF.

The rearrangement uses TRBV7-2 and TRBJ2-2; TRBD2 agrees at 7 bases. With 1 base clipped from V and 4 bases from J, the junction kept 6 bases outside the gene matches. The CDR3 is made up of 16 amino acids. In germline, CDR1 is SGHTA, CDR2 FQGNSA. DNA of the CDR3: TGTGCCAGCAGCTTAGTTCCTAGCGGCATCACCGGGGAGCTGTTTTTT. This gives the protein CASSLVPSGITGELFF.

For this clone: Other nucleotide sequences in the sample specify the same CDR3. The chain is built from TRBV18 and TRBJ1-4; 8 bases align to TRBD1. The trim removed 6 bases at V and 3 bases at J, leaving 6 bases unmatched. There are 15 residues in the CDR3. CDR1 and CDR2 (germline): KGHSH, LQKENI. For the CDR3, the DNA is TGTGCCAGCTCCCCCCAGGGGGCGGCTAATGAAAAACTGTTTTTT. It encodes CASSPQGAANEKLFF.

The genes are TRBV27 and TRBJ1-2, with 10 bases lining up with TRBD1. The CDR3 sequence is 14 residues long. The trim removed 8 bases at V and 3 bases at J, leaving 6 bases unmatched. Germline V gene lookup returns CDR1 MNHEY and CDR2 SMNVEV (reference sequence). The CDR3 region is CASSPGQGYYGYTF. The CDR3 DNA follows: TGTGCCAGCTCCCCGGGACAGGGGTACTATGGCTACACCTTC.

The V and J genes are TRBV7-2 and TRBJ2-7, with D maybe TRBD2 (7 bases). Germline V gives CDR1 SGHTA, CDR2 FQGNSA. V lost 8 bases and J 4 bases, leaving 21 bases between the germline ends. The CDR3 spans 15 residues. The CDR3 reads CASSRGGGPVYEQYF. CDR3 coding DNA: TGTGCCAGCTCACGAGGGGGAGGGCCGGTTTACGAGCAGTACTTC. The full variable domain, rest sourced from reference TRBV7-2 and TRBJ2-7, is GAGVSQSPSNKVTEKGKDVELRCDPISGHTALYWYRQSLGQGLEFLIYFQGNSAPDKSGLPSDRFSAERTGGSVSTLTIQRTQQEDSAVYLCASSRGGGPVYEQYFGPGTRLTVT.

The V and J genes are TRBV7-6 and TRBJ2-7; D is perhaps TRBD2 (6 bases). This CDR3 is built from 14 residues. The germline V gene encodes CDR1 SGHVS and CDR2 FNYEAQ. Trimming pared 5 bases from V and 5 bases from J, leaving 16 bases between. The CDR3 region is CASSPSVRGDEQYF. CDR3 bases: TGTGCCAGCAGCCCTAGCGTCAGAGGGGACGAGCAGTACTTC.

This clone was detected once. The rearrangement joins TRBV11-1 to TRBJ2-2; 12 bases line up with TRBD1. V shed 5 bases and J 7 bases; nucleotides not matched to a gene: 5. The CDR3 is made up of 15 amino acids. Germline V lookup: CDR1 SGHAT, CDR2 FQDESV (reference sequence). CDR3 sequence (DNA): TGTGCCAGCAGCGCTCGGGACAGGGGGCACGGGGAGCTGTTTTTT. It yields the protein CASSARDRGHGELFF.

The chain combines TRBV5-1 with TRBJ2-3, with 9 bases matching TRBD1. The trim removed 4 bases at V and 4 bases at J, leaving 7 bases unmatched. CDR3 length: 15 residues. From germline, CDR1 is SGHRS and CDR2 YFSETQ. CDR3 sequence (DNA): TGCGCCAGCAGCCCGGGGGACAGGGATCCAGATACGCAGTATTTT. This translates into CASSPGDRDPDTQYF.